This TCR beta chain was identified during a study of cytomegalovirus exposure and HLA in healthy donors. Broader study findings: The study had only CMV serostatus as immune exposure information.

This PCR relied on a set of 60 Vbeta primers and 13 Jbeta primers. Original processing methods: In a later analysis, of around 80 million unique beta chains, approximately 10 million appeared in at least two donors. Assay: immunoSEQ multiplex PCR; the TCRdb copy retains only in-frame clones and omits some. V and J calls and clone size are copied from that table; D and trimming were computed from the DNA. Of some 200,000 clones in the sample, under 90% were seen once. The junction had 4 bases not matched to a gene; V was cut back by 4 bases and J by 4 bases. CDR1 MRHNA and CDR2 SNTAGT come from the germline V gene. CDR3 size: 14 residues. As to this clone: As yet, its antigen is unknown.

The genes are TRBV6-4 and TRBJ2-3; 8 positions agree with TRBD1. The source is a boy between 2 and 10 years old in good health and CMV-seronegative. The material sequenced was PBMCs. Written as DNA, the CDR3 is TGTGCCAGCAGTGCAGGGGGCGGTGCAGATACGCAGTATTTT. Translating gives CASSAGGGADTQYF.